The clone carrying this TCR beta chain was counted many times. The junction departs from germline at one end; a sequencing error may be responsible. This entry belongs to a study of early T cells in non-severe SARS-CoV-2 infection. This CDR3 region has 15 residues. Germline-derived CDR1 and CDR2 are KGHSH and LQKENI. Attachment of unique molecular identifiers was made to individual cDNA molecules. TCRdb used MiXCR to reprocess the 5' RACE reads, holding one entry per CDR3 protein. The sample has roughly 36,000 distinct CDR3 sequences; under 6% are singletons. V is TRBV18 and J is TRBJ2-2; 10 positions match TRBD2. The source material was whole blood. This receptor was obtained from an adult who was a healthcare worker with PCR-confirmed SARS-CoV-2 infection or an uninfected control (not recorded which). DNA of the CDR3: TGTGCCAGCTCACCGCTAGCGGGGGACACCAGGGAGCTGTTTTTT. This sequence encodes CASSPLAGDTRELFF.